This T cell receptor (beta chain) was sequenced in a study of molecular identifiers for immune sequencing clone quantification (dated by TCRdb to 2017 to 2018). About the full investigation: For a replicate experiment, the RNA from either about 20,000 or 100,000 naive CD8 T cells was divided into five aliquots, and four of those aliquots went on to sequencing. CD8 T cells were used in a methods study to benchmark molecular-identifier clustering-based TCR repertoire sequencing (MIDCIRS) and TCR RNA copy counting. The investigation overall reported the following: A single cell's worth of spiked-in Jurkat TCR RNA was reported detectable even among 850,000 to 1,000,000 naive CD8 T cells. About 3 recovered TCR RNA copies per cell were obtained by modeling, versus about ten by digital PCR, implying a capture efficiency of 25% to 35%. In CMV-specific effector cells, clones with more than 20 RNA copies contained over 99% of molecules, whereas in naive cells such clones contained under 1% of molecules. Spiked-in Jurkat TCR RNA (roughly 10 copies' worth), which is not part of the donor repertoire, was contained in the naive libraries. Highly expanded clone sizes could be underestimated because identical TCR molecules may share a barcode. Without barcode sub-clustering, chimeric consensus sequences inflated TCR diversity; chimeras reached as high as 47%.

Libraries of naive CD8 T cells were built from around 18,000 to 910,000 sorted cells, with 10%, 30% or 50% of the purified RNA used. On a BD FACSAria II, naive CD8 T cells were FACS-sorted as CD8+CD4-CCR7+CD45RA+ and collected into RLT Plus buffer. Detection sensitivity was tested by spiking Jurkat RNA equal to 9 to 10 TCR copies' worth into samples containing about 20,000-1,100,000 naive CD8 T cells. Enrichment of CD8 T cells was done with RosetteSep CD8+ T Cell Enrichment Cocktail plus Ficoll-Paque, and ACK red cell lysis came afterward. Library preparation employed PCR. Sequencing instrument: Illumina HiSeq 4000. Bulk TCR libraries were prepared as previously described, using TCR primers listed in Table S5. Total RNA was purified with the Qiagen AllPrep DNA/RNA kit. Before analysis, reads from multiple sequencing runs of the same library were pooled. In the original analysis: Reads were retained only if the reads had an exact TCR constant sequence, and the retained reads were trimmed to 150 nt and grouped according to their 12-nt molecular barcodes. Reads inside each barcode group were sub-clustered using a 15% Levenshtein threshold, and a quality-weighted consensus sequence was constructed for each RNA molecule. Non-functional sequences were discarded, and so were lower-count sequences lying one edit away from another sequence. Based on fitting two negative binomial distributions, any barcode sub-cluster with under 20% of the maximum read count was discarded. The public reads were reprocessed in TCRdb via fastp at Q25 and MiXCR, keeping in-frame beta chains. A single entry per CDR3 protein holds the most common genes and DNA from its merged rows. The V and J calls reflect TCRdb's pipeline rather than the authors' work. For this sample the table gives 600,000 to 650,000 distinct CDR3 sequences, of which 15% to 20% were detected only once. Under 0.95% of the sample rests with the top ten.

About this clonotype itself: Its antigen has not been determined. A much larger clone lies a single base off, so this may be a read error.

This receptor was identified in a human donor in good health. Some libraries in this study had Jurkat cell RNA spiked in. Sequences were obtained from naive CD8+ T cells from blood, with Jurkat cell RNA spiked in. The sample's cell subset or site label, in plain terms: FACS-sorted CD8+CD4-CCR7+CD45RA+ naive T cells.

The nucleotide sequence reads as follows: TGCAGTGCTAGAGGTTTCGGGACCTCCTACGAGCAGTACTTC. It codes for CSARGFGTSYEQYF. The chain joins TRBV20-1 to TRBJ2-7; the D call could be TRBD1 or TRBD2, with each sharing 5 bases. Spanning cysteine to phenylalanine, the CDR3 consists of 14 amino acids. CDR3 DNA is the only sequence kept; it has 42 bases, read in frame from the first base. V loses 1 base of germline sequence and J loses 0 bases, and the interval between the two ends is 10 bases. According to the germline V gene (reference sequence), CDR1 reads DFQATT and CDR2 reads SNEGSKA.